A selection of T cell receptor beta chains follows, all from one sample in a study of blood T cell repertoires in COVID-19. Sequencing was performed with immunoSEQ multiplex PCR; in TCRdb, only in-frame clones are kept and a portion is missing. Of about 430,000 clones in the sample, roughly 90% were seen once. The sequencing sample was made of peripheral blood. The receptors come from a man aged 18-30 years with COVID-19, enrolled during active disease. Each CDR3 is given with its conserved first and last residue. Fields, in order: J gene, D gene, V gene, clone size, CDR3 DNA, CDR3 protein. A D gene is named only where the DNA matches it firmly. Some rows mark clone size as missing; the rest say once, few, many or name a class of expanded clone.

j_gene: TRBJ2-3
d_gene: .
v_gene: TRBV29-1
abundance: .
CDR3nt: TGCAGCGCCCCGGCACGGGGGGCCGGGATAGATACGCAGTATTTT
CDR3aa: CSAPARGAGIDTQYF

j_gene: TRBJ1-2
d_gene: TRBD1
v_gene: TRBV5-6
abundance: .
CDR3nt: TGTGCCAGCAGGTGGACAGGGAACTATGGCTACACCTTC
CDR3aa: CASRWTGNYGYTF

j_gene: TRBJ2-7
d_gene: .
v_gene: TRBV6-5
abundance: .
CDR3nt: TGTGCCAGCAGTTATAGCAGGGCCCCACTCGAGCAGTACTTC
CDR3aa: CASSYSRAPLEQYF

j_gene: TRBJ2-2
d_gene: .
v_gene: TRBV7-9
abundance: .
CDR3nt: TGTGCCAGCAGCCTCATCGCGATGGCCGGGGAGCTGTTTTTT
CDR3aa: CASSLIAMAGELFF

j_gene: TRBJ1-1
d_gene: TRBD1
v_gene: TRBV7-2
abundance: .
CDR3nt: TGTGCCAGCAGCAGGACAGGGGTCTCGACGACTTTCTTT
CDR3aa: CASSRTGVSTTFF

j_gene: TRBJ2-2
d_gene: .
v_gene: TRBV19
abundance: .
CDR3nt: TGTGCCAGCAGTATACACTCCCTAGCCGGGGAGCTGTTTTTT
CDR3aa: CASSIHSLAGELFF

j_gene: TRBJ2-2
d_gene: TRBD2
v_gene: TRBV30
abundance: .
CDR3nt: TGTGCCTGTAGCGGGAGGGTGAACACCGGGGAGCTGTTTTTT
CDR3aa: CACSGRVNTGELFF

j_gene: TRBJ1-1
d_gene: .
v_gene: TRBV27
abundance: .
CDR3nt: TGTGCCAGCAGTTGGAGCGGGGGGAACACTGAAGCTTTCTTT
CDR3aa: CASSWSGGNTEAFF

j_gene: TRBJ1-1
d_gene: .
v_gene: TRBV11-2
abundance: .
CDR3nt: TGTGCCAGCAGTCGGCAGGGAATTCGGACTGAAGCTTTCTTT
CDR3aa: CASSRQGIRTEAFF

j_gene: TRBJ2-5
d_gene: .
v_gene: TRBV18
abundance: .
CDR3nt: TGTGCCAGCTCACCACCGGAGTTGGACCAAGAGACCCAGTACTTC
CDR3aa: CASSPPELDQETQYF

j_gene: TRBJ2-2
d_gene: TRBD1
v_gene: TRBV10-1
abundance: .
CDR3nt: TGCGCCAGCAGTGATCGGACAGGGACAAACACCGGGGAGCTGTTTTTT
CDR3aa: CASSDRTGTNTGELFF

j_gene: TRBJ1-2
d_gene: .
v_gene: TRBV19
abundance: .
CDR3nt: TGTGCCAGTTTGCCGATAGGAGCTAACTATGGCTACACCTTC
CDR3aa: CASLPIGANYGYTF

j_gene: TRBJ2-7
d_gene: TRBD1
v_gene: TRBV20-1
abundance: .
CDR3nt: TGCAGTGCTAGTGACAGGGCCTCCTACGAGCAGTACTTC
CDR3aa: CSASDRASYEQYF

j_gene: TRBJ2-2
d_gene: .
v_gene: TRBV13
abundance: .
CDR3nt: TGTGCCAGCAGCCTTGACGGGGGCACCGGGGAGCTGTTTTTT
CDR3aa: CASSLDGGTGELFF

j_gene: TRBJ2-5
d_gene: TRBD2
v_gene: TRBV2
abundance: .
CDR3nt: TGTGCCAGCAGTGAAAGACTAGCGGGGTCTGGAGAGACCCAGTACTTC
CDR3aa: CASSERLAGSGETQYF

j_gene: TRBJ1-4
d_gene: .
v_gene: TRBV19
abundance: .
CDR3nt: TGTGCCAGTAGTACGCGACAGGCATCTAATGAAAAACTGTTTTTT
CDR3aa: CASSTRQASNEKLFF

j_gene: TRBJ2-2
d_gene: .
v_gene: TRBV3-1/TRBV3-2
abundance: .
CDR3nt: TGTGCCAGCAGCCAAGGGAGGCGAGCGAACACCGGGGAGCTGTTTTTT
CDR3aa: CASSQGRRANTGELFF

j_gene: TRBJ2-5
d_gene: .
v_gene: TRBV27
abundance: .
CDR3nt: TGTGCCAGCAGTTATAGTGCGGGGGCTACACAAGAGACCCAGTACTTC
CDR3aa: CASSYSAGATQETQYF

j_gene: TRBJ1-2
d_gene: TRBD1
v_gene: TRBV19
abundance: .
CDR3nt: TGTGCCAGTAGTGTCGCGACGACAGGGGGCAACGGCTACACCTTC
CDR3aa: CASSVATTGGNGYTF

j_gene: TRBJ2-1
d_gene: TRBD2
v_gene: TRBV30
abundance: .
CDR3nt: TGTGCCTGGAGGGGAGCGGGAGGTGTTGGGAATGAGCAGTTCTTC
CDR3aa: CAWRGAGGVGNEQFF

j_gene: TRBJ2-2
d_gene: .
v_gene: TRBV3-1/TRBV3-2
abundance: once
CDR3nt: TGTGCCAGCACTTCTCGGACCGGGGAGCTGTTTTTT
CDR3aa: CASTSRTGELFF

j_gene: TRBJ2-7
d_gene: .
v_gene: TRBV18
abundance: .
CDR3nt: TGTGCCAGCTCCCCCGGAAGCCCCAGGAACTACGAGCAGTACTTC
CDR3aa: CASSPGSPRNYEQYF

j_gene: TRBJ2-7
d_gene: .
v_gene: TRBV7-3
abundance: .
CDR3nt: TGTGCCAGCAGCTTAATGGACACGGGCGAGCAGTACTTC
CDR3aa: CASSLMDTGEQYF

j_gene: TRBJ2-7
d_gene: TRBD2
v_gene: TRBV13
abundance: .
CDR3nt: TGTGCCAGCAGGGGAGGGAGCTACGAGCAGTACTTC
CDR3aa: CASRGGSYEQYF

j_gene: TRBJ2-4
d_gene: TRBD1
v_gene: TRBV5-4
abundance: .
CDR3nt: TGTGCCAGCAGCGCAGAAAGGGACAGGGAGAACATTCAGTACTTC
CDR3aa: CASSAERDRENIQYF

j_gene: TRBJ2-7
d_gene: .
v_gene: TRBV11-1
abundance: .
CDR3nt: TGTGCCAGCCGACGGACAGACTCCTACGAGCAGTACTTC
CDR3aa: CASRRTDSYEQYF

j_gene: TRBJ1-2
d_gene: .
v_gene: TRBV6-2/TRBV6-3
abundance: .
CDR3nt: TGTGCCAGCAGTTATTGGCGACAGGATTGGTACGGCTACACCTTC
CDR3aa: CASSYWRQDWYGYTF

j_gene: TRBJ2-4
d_gene: TRBD1
v_gene: TRBV6-6
abundance: .
CDR3nt: TGTGCCAGCAGTTCTCCCAGGGGGCTCAAAAACATTCAGTACTTC
CDR3aa: CASSSPRGLKNIQYF